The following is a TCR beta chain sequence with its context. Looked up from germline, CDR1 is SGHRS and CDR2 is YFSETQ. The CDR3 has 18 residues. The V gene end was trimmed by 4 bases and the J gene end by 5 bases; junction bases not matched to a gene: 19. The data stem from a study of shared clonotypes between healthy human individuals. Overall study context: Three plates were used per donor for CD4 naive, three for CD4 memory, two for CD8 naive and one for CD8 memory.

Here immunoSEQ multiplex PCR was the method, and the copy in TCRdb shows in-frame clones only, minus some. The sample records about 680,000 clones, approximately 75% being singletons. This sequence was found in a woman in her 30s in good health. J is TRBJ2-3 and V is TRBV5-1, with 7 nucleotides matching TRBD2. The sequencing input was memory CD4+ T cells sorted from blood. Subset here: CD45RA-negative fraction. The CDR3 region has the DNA TGCGCCAGCAGCCCGGGGGGTCCCGGCGCGGGGTGGCAAGATACGCAGTATTTT. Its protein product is CASSPGGPGAGWQDTQYF. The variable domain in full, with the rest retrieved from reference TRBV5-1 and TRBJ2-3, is KAGVTQTPRYLIKTRGQQVTLSCSPISGHRSVSWYQQTPGQGLQFLFEYFSETQRNKGNFPGRFSGRQFSNSRSEMNVSTLELGDSALYLCASSPGGPGAGWQDTQYFGPGTRLTVL.